A selection of T cell receptor beta chains follows, all from one sample in a study of blood T cells in healthy people across ages. TCRdb re-called the 5' RACE reads with MiXCR, one entry per CDR3 protein. The profile shows about 1.6 million distinct CDR3 sequences, about 32% of them singletons. Sequenced input: blood. These receptors were collected from a woman in her twenties or thirties in good health. The conserved cysteine and the conserved F or W are not part of the CDR3 here.

V gene	J gene	CDR3 protein
TRBV6-2/TRBV6-3	TRBJ2-5	TSSLGGRYQETQY
TRBV7-6	TRBJ2-7	ASSLGLAGGLEQY
TRBV25-1	TRBJ2-7	ASSGGDRGREQY
TRBV7-9	TRBJ2-7	ASSPISTYEQY
TRBV20-1	TRBJ1-6	SARAPTGGNNSPLH
TRBV18	NA	ASSPLLSAETQY
TRBV7-9	TRBJ1-1	ASSLVRREGTEAF
TRBV11-2	TRBJ2-1	AGKSGVPGSYNEQF
TRBV30	TRBJ1-2	AYYPGGPPNYGYT
TRBV7-7	TRBJ2-3	ASSLGLAEPTSTDTQY
TRBV5-1	TRBJ2-2	ASSLTGEKGGELF
TRBV3-1	TRBJ2-1	ASSQDGAGYRF
TRBV28	TRBJ2-7	ASRNVFSYEQY
TRBV20-1	TRBJ1-2	SASGGGYGYT
TRBV7-9	TRBJ2-5	ASSLALGQTKETQY
TRBV2	TRBJ2-7	ASLGLAASYEQY
TRBV6-6	TRBJ1-4	ASSSGRINEKLF
TRBV9	TRBJ2-5	ASSVAGGAQY
TRBV13	TRBJ1-4	ASSLGDSRGANEKLF
TRBV20-1	TRBJ1-1	SARALKGRTEAF
TRBV21-1	TRBJ2-1	ASNRAGFSCNEQF
TRBV7-3	TRBJ1-1	ASSLWGGLEAF
TRBV12-3/TRBV12-4	TRBJ1-3	ASSSGLFSGNTIY
TRBV4-2	TRBJ2-7	ASSQDVSSGSYEQY
TRBV4-1	TRBJ2-3	ASSQRAGSSTDTQY
TRBV5-1	TRBJ2-5	ASSLGQGPSGTQY
TRBV5-1	TRBJ2-6	ASSPAGGANVPT
TRBV27	TRBJ2-3	ASSSGLLGGSADTQY
TRBV4-1	TRBJ2-3	ASSQVTAPVTQY
TRBV7-9	TRBJ2-5	ASCRGFSETQY
TRBV5-1	TRBJ2-1	ASSLEGTSSYDEQF
TRBV7-9	TRBJ2-7	ASSYPGDRGYEQY
TRBV20-1	TRBJ2-1	SATGGALNEQF
TRBV12-3/TRBV12-4	TRBJ1-3	ASKLTDVSGNTIY
TRBV4-2	TRBJ2-5	ACSQILAGGQETQY
TRBV20-1	TRBJ1-6	SAGVSYNSPLH
TRBV5-1	TRBJ2-1	ASSREGTPNNEQF
TRBV28	TRBJ1-4	ASSFSLGSTNEKLF
TRBV6-2/TRBV6-3	TRBJ2-7	ASGSRAGLLEQY
TRBV6-6	TRBJ1-1	ASIVGQMNTEAF
TRBV7-9	TRBJ2-7	ASSPGTDYYEQY
TRBV4-1	TRBJ2-5	ASSQAGVTDHLADQETQY
TRBV4-1	TRBJ1-1	ASSQTPTGVNTEAF
TRBV4-2	TRBJ2-7	ASSQEDAGTYEQY
TRBV5-1	TRBJ2-7	ASSSMGGPPYEQY
TRBV29-1	TRBJ1-2	SVYFGVYGYT